This TCR beta chain was documented in a study of T cell responses to AZD1222 COVID-19 vaccine. General study findings and limits: Recipients of two AZD1222 doses showed rising Spike-specific TCR breadth and depth. Mostly white British, mostly female donors; authors suggested clonal diversity may be underestimated.

Method: immunoSEQ multiplex PCR; TCRdb's copy keeps in-frame clones and lacks some. The sample carries about 42,000 clones, about 91% recorded once. Unmatched junction bases numbered 2, after V lost 4 bases and J lost 2 bases. Germline V gives CDR1 KGHSH, CDR2 LQKENI. This CDR3 spans 15 amino acids. With regard to this clone: The target antigen is unknown.

The chain combines TRBV18 with TRBJ1-6; 7 bases match TRBD1. The sequence was obtained from an adult who received the AZD1222 COVID-19 vaccine. The sample was peripheral blood, taken 28 days after the second AZD1222 dose. The CDR3 sequence: CASSQGTAYNSPLHF. Written as DNA, the CDR3 is TGTGCCAGCTCACAAGGGACAGCCTATAATTCACCCCTCCACTTT. The full variable domain, its missing parts supplied by reference TRBV18 and TRBJ1-6, is NAGVMQNPRHLVRRRGQEARLRCSPMKGHSHVYWYRQLPEEGLKFMVYLQKENIIDESGMPKERFSAEFPKEGPSILRIQQVVRGDSAAYFCASSQGTAYNSPLHFGNGTRLTVT.